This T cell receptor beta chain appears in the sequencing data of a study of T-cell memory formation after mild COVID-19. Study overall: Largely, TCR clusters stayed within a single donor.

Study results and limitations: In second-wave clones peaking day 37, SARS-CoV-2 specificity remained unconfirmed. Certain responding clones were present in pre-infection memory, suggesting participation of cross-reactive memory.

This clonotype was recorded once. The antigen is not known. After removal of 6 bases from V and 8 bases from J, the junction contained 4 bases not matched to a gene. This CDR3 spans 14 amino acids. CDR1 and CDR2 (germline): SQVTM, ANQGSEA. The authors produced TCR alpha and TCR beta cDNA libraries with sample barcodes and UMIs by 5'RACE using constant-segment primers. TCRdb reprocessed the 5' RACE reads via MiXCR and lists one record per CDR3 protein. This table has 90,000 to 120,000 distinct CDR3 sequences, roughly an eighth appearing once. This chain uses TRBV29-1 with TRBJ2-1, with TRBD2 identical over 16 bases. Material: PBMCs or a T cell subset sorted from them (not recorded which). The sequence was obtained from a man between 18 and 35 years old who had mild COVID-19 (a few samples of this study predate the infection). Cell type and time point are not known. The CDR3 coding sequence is TGCAGCGTAGGGACTAGCGGGAGGGTAGATGAGCAGTTCTTC. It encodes CSVGTSGRVDEQFF.